This T cell receptor beta chain comes out of a study of spatial heterogeneity in lung cancer. In the study overall: Consistently, beta-chain sequences turned up in larger numbers than alpha-chain sequences did. In the raw reads, each unique TCR and UMI combination was present more than ten times on average.

Findings and caveats of the study: Blood carried ubiquitous expanded tumor TCRs more at resection than follow-up.

The germline CDR1 and CDR2 sequences are MDHEN and SYDVKM. The CDR3 totals 12 residues. V dropped 2 bases and J dropped 4 bases, with 6 bases sitting between them. Each molecule of TCR cDNA was tagged with one unique molecular identifier. TCRdb redid the calling of the 5' RACE reads with MiXCR, one entry per CDR3 protein. The sample holds about 4,400 distinct CDR3 sequences; 30% to 35% are singletons and the top ten take roughly 34%. This clonotype was recorded once. Its antigen is unknown. The library was built for alpha chains, so this beta chain is an off-target read and its size means little. Regarding time point: sample taken at primary tumor resection. Sequencing was performed on whole RNA extracted from tumor and nontumor lung tissue, or from frozen PBMC, and the material was left unsorted.

The TCR originated in a male donor with early-stage non-small cell lung cancer. The chain links TRBV28 to TRBJ2-7; TRBD1 is a possible D gene (5 bases). Sequenced material: PBMCs, taken at surgery. Here the CDR3 reads CASSLPGYEQYF. CDR3 DNA sequence: TGTGCCAGCAGTTTACCAGGGTACGAGCAGTACTTC.